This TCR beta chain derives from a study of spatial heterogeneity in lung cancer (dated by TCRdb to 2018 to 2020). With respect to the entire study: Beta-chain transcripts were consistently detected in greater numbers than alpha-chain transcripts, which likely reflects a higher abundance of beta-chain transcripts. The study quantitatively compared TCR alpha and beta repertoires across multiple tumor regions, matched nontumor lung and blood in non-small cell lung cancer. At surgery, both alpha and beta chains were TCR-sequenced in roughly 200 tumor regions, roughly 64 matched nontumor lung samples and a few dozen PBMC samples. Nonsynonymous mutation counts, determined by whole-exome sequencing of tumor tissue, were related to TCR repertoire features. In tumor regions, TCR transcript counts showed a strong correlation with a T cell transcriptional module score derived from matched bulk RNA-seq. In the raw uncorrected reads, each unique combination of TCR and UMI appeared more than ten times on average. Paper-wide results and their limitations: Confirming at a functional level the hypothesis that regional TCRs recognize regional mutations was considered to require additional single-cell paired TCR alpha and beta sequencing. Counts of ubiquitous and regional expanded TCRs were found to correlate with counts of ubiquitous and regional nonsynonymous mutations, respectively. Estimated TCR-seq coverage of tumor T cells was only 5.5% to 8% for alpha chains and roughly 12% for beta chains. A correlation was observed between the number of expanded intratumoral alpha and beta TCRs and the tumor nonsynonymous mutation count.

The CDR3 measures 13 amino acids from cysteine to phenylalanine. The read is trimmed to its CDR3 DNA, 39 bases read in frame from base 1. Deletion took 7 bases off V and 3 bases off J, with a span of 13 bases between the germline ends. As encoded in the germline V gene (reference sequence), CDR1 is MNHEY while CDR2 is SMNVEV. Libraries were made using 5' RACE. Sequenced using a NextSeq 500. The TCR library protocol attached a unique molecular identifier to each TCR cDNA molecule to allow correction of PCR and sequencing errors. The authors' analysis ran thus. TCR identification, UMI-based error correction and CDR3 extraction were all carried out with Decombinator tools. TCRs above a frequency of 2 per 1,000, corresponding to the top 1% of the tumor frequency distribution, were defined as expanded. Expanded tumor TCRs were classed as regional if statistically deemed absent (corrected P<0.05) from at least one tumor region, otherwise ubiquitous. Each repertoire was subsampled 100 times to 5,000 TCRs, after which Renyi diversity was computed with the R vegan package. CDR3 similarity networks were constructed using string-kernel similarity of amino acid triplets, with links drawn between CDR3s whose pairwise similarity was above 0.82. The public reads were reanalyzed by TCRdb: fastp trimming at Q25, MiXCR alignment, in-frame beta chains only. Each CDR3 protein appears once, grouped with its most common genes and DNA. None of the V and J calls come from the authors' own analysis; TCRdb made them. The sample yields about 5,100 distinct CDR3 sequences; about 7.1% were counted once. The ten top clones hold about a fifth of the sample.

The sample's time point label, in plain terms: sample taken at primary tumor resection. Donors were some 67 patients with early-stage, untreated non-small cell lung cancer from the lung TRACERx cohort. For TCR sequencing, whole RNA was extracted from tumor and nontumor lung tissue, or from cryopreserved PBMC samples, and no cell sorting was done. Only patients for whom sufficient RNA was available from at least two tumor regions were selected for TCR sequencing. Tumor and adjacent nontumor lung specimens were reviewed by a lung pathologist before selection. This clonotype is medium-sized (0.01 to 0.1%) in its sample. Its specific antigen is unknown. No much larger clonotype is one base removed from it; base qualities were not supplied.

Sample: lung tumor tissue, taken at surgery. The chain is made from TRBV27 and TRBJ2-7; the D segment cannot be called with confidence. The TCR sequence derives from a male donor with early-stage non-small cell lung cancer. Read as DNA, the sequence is TGTGCCAGCACCATCGGACCGTACTACGAGCAGTACTTC. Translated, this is CASTIGPYYEQYF.